This T cell receptor (beta chain) stems from a study of T cell repertoires in cytomegalovirus infection. Turning to the study itself: Selected CMV epitopes included recently identified HLA-C-restricted ones as well as well-studied HLA-B-restricted ones. Indications came from public TCR beta signatures; they pointed to CMV infection and to a matching HLA type.

This clonotype was seen a few times. Its target is unknown. TCRdb ran MiXCR on the reads and lists one entry per CDR3 protein. The table records some 480,000 distinct CDR3 sequences, around a third of them present only once. Study conclusions and caveats: Frequencies of public TCR beta families were cumulated, and this identified carriers of CMV plus the relevant HLA. HLA-C-restricted CMV clonotypes gave the most frequent clonotype in two of eight donors.

The sample in question was cultured PBMCs, obtained from culture after CMV antigen stimulation. The sequence derives from a human donor in good health (CMV status not recorded). Some clones in this sample may be carry-over from other donors' samples.

CDR3 bases: TGTGCCAGCAGCTTAGCGTTAGCCAGGGACACCGGGGAGCTGTTTTTT. Its translation: CASSLALARDTGELFF. The V gene is TRBV7-2, the J gene TRBJ2-2; D perhaps matches TRBD1 (5 bases). This CDR3 comprises 16 residues. Germline loops: CDR1 SGHTA, CDR2 FQGNSA. V was trimmed by 0 bases and J by 3 bases, leaving 11 bases between them.